This TCR beta chain emerged from a study of cytomegalovirus exposure and HLA in healthy donors. Primers for the PCR totalled 60 Vbeta and 13 Jbeta. The data were produced by immunoSEQ multiplex PCR, yet TCRdb's version contains in-frame clones alone and is incomplete. The repertoire holds nearly 95,000 clones, with approximately 63% as singletons. CDR1 is SGHAT, CDR2 FQNNGV, per germline. The CDR3 totals 15 residues. J was trimmed by 3 bases and V by 3 bases; bases with no gene match: 4. Study results and limitations: Indistinguishable V segments, including TRBV6-2 and TRBV6-3, were excluded. When analyzed later, a missense DCLRE1C variant was found to be linked to TCR beta V- and J-gene trimming. Several of the most significant clusters appeared, in a later analysis, to be linked to common viral pathogens. As a later analysis revealed, most CMV-associated TCR beta chains appeared HLA-restricted.

Comment on this clone: Its antigen is as yet unknown.

The sample comprised PBMCs. The sequence was obtained from a woman in her twenties or thirties in good health and CMV-seronegative. V gene TRBV11-2 combines with J gene TRBJ2-7; the match to TRBD2 covers 11 bases. CDR3 amino acids: CASSFGTSGFYEQYF. DNA of the CDR3: TGTGCCAGCAGCTTTGGGACTAGCGGTTTCTACGAGCAGTACTTC.